One and the same sample provided the 5 T cell receptor beta chains below, sequenced in a study of blood T cell repertoires in COVID-19. The method was immunoSEQ multiplex PCR; TCRdb's version includes in-frame clones alone and lacks a portion of them. The sample has around 280,000 clones, approximately 83% seen once. Sequenced input: peripheral blood. These receptors were collected from a woman aged 25 to 39 who had recovered from COVID-19.

This clone has just a few counts. The rearrangement uses TRBV3-1 (or the pseudogene TRBV3-2) and TRBJ2-7; 9 bases fit TRBD2. The germline CDR1 and CDR2 sequences are LGHDT and YNNKEL (reference sequence). CDR3 length: 17 amino acids. V lost 0 bases, J lost 6 bases, and 12 bases stayed unmatched. CDR3 DNA: TGTGCCAGCAGCCAAGATGGACCGGGACTAGCTCCCCCCGAGCAGTACTTC. This encodes CASSQDGPGLAPPEQYF.

The chain uses TRBV4-2 and TRBJ2-7; D is undetermined. The V end was cut by 1 base, the J end by 3 bases, with 10 bases between. CDR1 and CDR2 (germline): LGHNA, YNFKEQ. The CDR3 is 14 amino acids. The CDR3 DNA follows: TGTGCCAGCAGCCAAGGTTACAGTGGCTACGAGCAGTACTTC. It is translated as CASSQGYSGYEQYF.

V gene TRBV4-2 combines with J gene TRBJ2-2, with a possible D match to TRBD2 (5 bases). The germline CDR1 and CDR2 sequences are LGHNA and YNFKEQ. Trimming left V 0 bases short and J 6 bases short, with 11 bases between. The CDR3 has 15 residues. The CDR3 loop reads CASSQDWLAAGELFF. CDR3 coding DNA: TGTGCCAGCAGCCAAGACTGGCTAGCAGCCGGGGAGCTGTTTTTT.

This chain joins TRBV4-3 and TRBJ1-3; D gene uncertain. V was cut by 0 bases and J by 3 bases, with 6 bases left in between. Per the germline V gene, CDR1 is LGHNA and CDR2 is YSLEER. This CDR3 contains 14 residues. CDR3 residues: CASSQDAGGNTIYF. The CDR3 nucleotides read TGCGCCAGCAGCCAAGATGCAGGTGGAAACACCATATATTTT.

The gene calls are TRBV28 and TRBJ1-5; D gene uncertain. V dropped 1 base and J dropped 7 bases, with 11 bases sitting between them. CDR3 length: 14 residues. Germline-derived CDR1 and CDR2 are MDHEN and SYDVKM. The chain's CDR3 is CASSLFGVKQPQHF. The DNA for the CDR3 is TGTGCCAGCAGTTTATTCGGGGTGAAACAGCCCCAGCATTTT.